The clone carrying this TCR beta chain has a single count. The target antigen is unknown. V lost 0 bases and J lost 0, with 3 bases in between. CDR3 length equals 14 residues. This was the immunoSEQ v3 assay. Each library reached roughly 1.9 million read pairs, or about 5-6 million at deep level. The table came from immunoSEQ multiplex PCR; TCRdb's copy has only in-frame clones and leaves some out. The sample shows 45,000 to 60,000 clones, about three quarters of them seen only once. The record originates from a study of TIL therapy for anti-PD-1-resistant metastatic lung cancer. General study findings and limits: Many TIL product clones were absent from baseline tumor, suggesting clonal contraction.

Sample time point: pre-treatment sample, taken before nivolumab and TIL therapy. Tumor tissue came from excised metastases, mostly pleural nodules or supraclavicular lymph nodes. Patients were adults with stage 4 NSCLC. This material consisted of tumor tissue, taken at baseline. This chain links TRBV5-3 with TRBJ1-4; unclear D gene. TRBV5-3 counts as an open reading frame of uncertain function. This sequence originates from a person between 30 and 80 years old with non-small cell lung cancer. CDR3 in DNA: TGTGCCAGAAGCTTGGGGGCAACTAATGAAAAACTGTTTTTT. Its translation is CARSLGATNEKLFF.